Sequencing of this T cell receptor beta chain was carried out in a study of blood T cell repertoires in COVID-19. At the level of the study: Material from acute and convalescent COVID-19 was sourced from the United States, Italy and Spain. T cells, B-cell-depleted T cells, or PBMCs provided the cDNA or gDNA that served as material.

Germline values: CDR1 LNHDA, CDR2 SQIVND (reference sequence). V was clipped by 5 bases and J by 5 bases; unmatched bases: 6. The CDR3 extends over 14 amino acids. This clone appeared a single time. Libraries were prepared by immunoSEQ multiplex PCR; TCRdb keeps only in-frame clonotypes and omits some of them. The table includes roughly 230,000 clones, about 80% detected once. The chain links TRBV19 to TRBJ1-5; TRBD1 matches 7 bases. The sequenced sample was peripheral blood. This sequence was found in a woman in her 50s with acute or convalescent COVID-19. In DNA, the CDR3 is TGTGCCAGTAGTGAACAGGGGCAAGATCAGCCCCAGCATTTT. Residues: CASSEQGQDQPQHF.